The 22 T cell receptor beta chains listed next were all sequenced from one sample in a study of blood T cell repertoires in COVID-19. The repertoire was sequenced with immunoSEQ multiplex PCR; TCRdb's copy has only in-frame clones and lacks some. This table holds approximately 320,000 clones, over 80% found once. The specimen sequenced was PBMCs or T cells enriched from blood (not recorded which). The receptors derive from a woman between 18 and 29 years old who had recovered from COVID-19.

The CDR3 DNA sequence: TGTGCCAGCAGTGCCCACGGCTCCTACGAGCAGTACTTC. This codes for CASSAHGSYEQYF. The V gene is TRBV27, the J gene TRBJ2-7; D ambiguous. The germline V gene encodes CDR1 MNHEY and CDR2 SMNVEV (reference sequence). CDR3 length: 13 amino acids. The V end was cut by 5 bases, the J end by 0 bases, with 8 bases between.

V is TRBV5-1 and J is TRBJ2-7, with D hard to call. Germline CDR1 is SGHRS and CDR2 is YFSETQ. This CDR3 has 15 amino acids. V shed 5 bases and J shed 0 bases, with 15 bases lying between them. The CDR3 here is CASRPRGSNSYEQYF. CDR3 nucleotide sequence: TGCGCCAGCAGACCCCGAGGAAGCAACTCCTACGAGCAGTACTTC.

This clone was found many times. The chain uses TRBV5-1 and TRBJ2-3; D gene unclear. The CDR3 sequence is 14 residues long. Germline V CDR1 and CDR2: SGHRS, YFSETQ. Between the trimmed V and J ends, which lost 0 bases and 1 base, there was a span of 6 bases. The CDR3 sequence: CASSLDTGTDTQYF. The CDR3, as DNA: TGCGCCAGCAGCTTGGATACGGGCACAGATACGCAGTATTTT. Using reference TRBV5-1 and TRBJ2-3 for the parts outside the CDR3, the full variable domain is KAGVTQTPRYLIKTRGQQVTLSCSPISGHRSVSWYQQTPGQGLQFLFEYFSETQRNKGNFPGRFSGRQFSNSRSEMNVSTLELGDSALYLCASSLDTGTDTQYFGPGTRLTVL.

The chain joins TRBV14 to TRBJ2-7, with D perhaps matching TRBD2 (5 bases). This CDR3 spans 16 amino acids. CDR1 and CDR2 from the germline V gene are SGHDN and FVKESK. V was shortened by 4 bases and J by 2 bases, with 18 bases between the two germline ends. The CDR3 sequence: CASSPWPGKLPYEQYF. The CDR3 DNA is TGTGCCAGCAGCCCATGGCCGGGGAAACTACCCTACGAGCAGTACTTC.

The chain carries TRBV30 and TRBJ1-4; possible D gene TRBD1, 6 bases. The CDR3 contains 18 residues. Germline lookup yields CDR1 GTSNPN and CDR2 SVGIG (reference sequence). Trimming stripped 0 bases from V and 5 bases from J, with 22 bases between. CDR3 region: CAWSVGARRSRGNEKLFF. CDR3 bases: TGTGCCTGGAGTGTGGGAGCTAGACGTTCGAGGGGGAATGAAAAACTGTTTTTT.

Note on this clone: At one end the junction does not follow the germline gene, possibly because of a read error. This sequence joins TRBV4-2 and TRBJ2-3, with D possibly matching TRBD2 (6 bases). The CDR3 extends over 16 amino acids. Germline CDR1 reads LGHNA; CDR2 reads YNFKEQ. CDR3 in amino acids: CACSRSEGSWTTTQYF. CDR3 coding DNA: TGTGCCTGCAGTAGGTCGGAGGGCTCGTGGACAACTACGCAGTATTTT.

V and J are TRBV2 and TRBJ1-1, with D perhaps matching TRBD1 (6 bases). V was shortened by 1 base and J by 3 bases, with 9 bases between the two germline ends. This CDR3 is 14 amino acids long. Germline V gene lookup returns CDR1 SNHLY and CDR2 FYNNEI. This CDR3 reads CASSEDRADTEAFF. The CDR3 DNA reads TGTGCCAGCAGTGAAGACAGGGCCGACACTGAAGCTTTCTTT.

The chain carries TRBV18 and TRBJ1-3, with 7 nucleotides matching TRBD1. Germline V lookup: CDR1 KGHSH, CDR2 LQKENI. This CDR3 spans 16 amino acids. The ends lost 6 bases at V and 0 bases at J; junction bases unmatched: 8. CDR3: CASSSPGQSSGNTIYF. In DNA, the CDR3 is TGTGCCAGCTCGTCTCCGGGACAGAGCTCTGGAAACACCATATATTTT.

V gene TRBV5-1 combines with J gene TRBJ2-7; 10 bases match TRBD2. The CDR3 totals 15 residues. Germline loops: CDR1 SGHRS, CDR2 YFSETQ. The V segment lost 2 bases and the J segment 7 bases; nucleotides outside the gene matches: 9. CDR3 loop: CASSLAAGGPVEQYF. The DNA for the CDR3 is TGCGCCAGCAGCTTAGCAGCGGGAGGGCCGGTGGAGCAGTACTTC.

The rearrangement links TRBV19 to TRBJ1-1, with D hard to call. The ends were cut back, 6 bases at V and 4 bases at J, with 15 bases in the middle. CDR1 LNHDA and CDR2 SQIVND come from the germline V gene (reference sequence). CDR3 length: 14 amino acids. The CDR3 region has the DNA TGTGCCAGTAGCCCACTACGGTCCGTCACTGAAGCTTTCTTT. Protein product: CASSPLRSVTEAFF. The full variable domain, in which reference TRBV19 and TRBJ1-1 provide the parts outside the CDR3, is DGGITQSPKYLFRKEGQNVTLSCEQNLNHDAMYWYRQDPGQGLRLIYYSQIVNDFQKGDIAEGYSVSREKKESFPLTVTSAQKNPTAFYLCASSPLRSVTEAFFGQGTRLTVV.

The rearrangement uses TRBV2 and TRBJ1-6, with D unresolved. The CDR3 has 12 residues. The V end was cut by 6 bases, the J end by 10 bases, with 10 bases between. Germline CDR1 reads SNHLY; CDR2 reads FYNNEI. This CDR3 is CASRVGGSPLHF. As DNA, the CDR3 is TGTGCCAGCAGGGTGGGAGGCTCACCCCTCCACTTT.

This clone showed up just once. The rearrangement links TRBV7-9 to TRBJ2-7, with D tentatively TRBD2 (5 bases). CDR3 length equals 13 residues. Germline V lookup: CDR1 SEHNR, CDR2 FQNEAQ (reference sequence). V lost 3 bases and J 5 bases, leaving 11 bases between the germline ends. The DNA for the CDR3 is TGTGCCAGCAGCTTCTCATACGGGGACGAGCAGTACTTC. Translating gives CASSFSYGDEQYF.

This sequence joins TRBV6-1 and TRBJ2-7, with TRBD2 identical over 8 bases. Losses at the gene ends were 2 bases for V and 7 bases for J; bases not matched to a gene: 13. The V gene's germline CDR1 is MNHNS and CDR2 SASEGT. The CDR3 length is 16 residues. CDR3 region: CASSELSGGTGGEQYF. The CDR3 DNA is TGTGCCAGCAGTGAACTATCCGGGGGGACGGGAGGGGAGCAGTACTTC.

This rearrangement joins TRBV10-3 to TRBJ2-1; possible D gene TRBD1, 5 bases. The CDR3 runs to 13 residues. The germline CDR1 and CDR2 sequences are ENHRY and SYGVKD. Trimming pared 6 bases from V and 5 bases from J, leaving 11 bases between. The CDR3: CAISTDRHNEQFF. In DNA, the CDR3 is TGTGCCATCAGCACTGACAGACACAATGAGCAGTTCTTC.

On this clone itself: Other DNA sequences in this sample translate to the same CDR3. This chain's CDR3 is CASSLIRGTEAFF. CDR3 DNA: TGTGCCAGCAGTCTGATACGGGGCACTGAAGCTTTCTTT. This chain links TRBV27 with TRBJ1-1, with D unresolved. Trimming took 5 bases from V and 4 from J, leaving 11 bases between them. This CDR3 is built from 13 residues. Germline CDR1 MNHEY, CDR2 SMNVEV (reference sequence).

This clone was seen once. The chain joins TRBV7-9 to TRBJ2-7; no definite D call. Per germline, CDR1 SEHNR and CDR2 FQNEAQ (reference sequence). Trimming pared 4 bases from V and 7 bases from J, leaving 8 bases between. The CDR3 totals 11 residues. CDR3 DNA sequence: TGTGCCAGCAGCTACGACATTGAGCAGTACTTC. The encoded protein is CASSYDIEQYF.

The chain links TRBV18 to TRBJ2-1, with 10 bases matching TRBD1. CDR1 and CDR2 from the germline V gene are KGHSH and LQKENI. V shed 6 bases, J shed 8 bases, and the junction held 4 bases outside the gene matches. The CDR3 loop spans 13 amino acids. The CDR3 is CASSPGQGYEQFF. Written as DNA, the CDR3 is TGTGCCAGCTCCCCGGGACAGGGGTATGAGCAGTTCTTC. Using reference TRBV18 and TRBJ2-1 for the parts outside the CDR3, the full variable domain is NAGVMQNPRHLVRRRGQEARLRCSPMKGHSHVYWYRQLPEEGLKFMVYLQKENIIDESGMPKERFSAEFPKEGPSILRIQQVVRGDSAAYFCASSPGQGYEQFFGPGTRLTVL.

This clone was picked up a small number of times. The chain couples TRBV6-2 or TRBV6-3 to TRBJ2-7; 8 bases align to TRBD1. This CDR3 is 16 amino acids long. The ends lost 6 bases at V and 2 bases at J; junction bases unmatched: 12. The germline V gene has CDR1 MNHEY and CDR2 SVGEGT. This CDR3 is CASSQRGTGATYEQYF. CDR3 in DNA: TGTGCCAGCAGCCAACGAGGGACAGGAGCTACCTACGAGCAGTACTTC.

This chain links TRBV15 with TRBJ2-2, with a weak D call TRBD2 (5 bases). The CDR3 covers 14 residues. In germline, CDR1 is LNHNV, CDR2 YYDKDF (reference sequence). Trimming took off 5 bases at V and 1 base at J, with 8 bases between the two ends. The CDR3 loop is CATSGRLNTGELFF. The CDR3 DNA sequence: TGTGCCACCAGCGGGAGACTGAACACCGGGGAGCTGTTTTTT.

The rearrangement links TRBV9 to TRBJ1-1; 7 bases match TRBD1. V dropped 9 bases and J dropped 10; count of bases not matched to a gene: 15. The CDR3 runs to 13 residues. Germline CDR1 reads SGDLS; CDR2 reads YYNGEE. Here the CDR3 reads CAIWTGKPLGAFF. CDR3 nucleotide sequence: TGTGCCATATGGACAGGAAAACCCCTAGGAGCTTTCTTT.

This chain links TRBV6-5 with TRBJ1-5; 8 bases line up with TRBD1. After removal of 5 bases from V and 5 bases from J, the junction contained 5 bases not matched to a gene. The CDR3 has 14 amino acids. The germline V gene encodes CDR1 MNHEY and CDR2 SVGAGI. CDR3 nucleotide sequence: TGTGCCAGCAGTCCGGACAGGGTAGATCAGCCCCAGCATTTT. Protein product: CASSPDRVDQPQHF.

The chain couples TRBV12-3 or TRBV12-4 to TRBJ1-2; the match to TRBD1 covers 7 bases. CDR3 length: 13 amino acids. The trim removed 5 bases at V and 2 bases at J, leaving 2 bases unmatched. The CDR3 loop is CASSRDSNYGYTF. The CDR3 DNA follows: TGTGCCAGCAGTCGGGACAGCAACTATGGCTACACCTTC.